Sequencing of this T cell receptor (beta chain) was carried out in a study of blood T cell repertoires in COVID-19. Study details: The United States, Italy and Spain provided the acute and convalescent COVID-19 samples.

Looked up from germline, CDR1 is MGHRA and CDR2 is YSYEKL. CDR3 length equals 16 residues. Trimming cost V 0 bases and J 1 base, with 12 bases left between them. Original processing methods: Reference gene primer amplification yielded estimated nucleated cell counts. Profiling relied on immunoSEQ multiplex PCR, and the TCRdb table lists in-frame clones only, not all of them. The D gene and trimming were derived from the DNA, and the V and J assignments and clone size from that table. The data contain 240,000 or so clones, over 65% of them singletons. This clonotype originated in a woman older than 75 with acute or convalescent COVID-19. What was sequenced was peripheral blood. The chain combines TRBV4-1 with TRBJ1-2; TRBD1 might be the D (6 bases). CDR3: CASSQEQGHVNYGYTF. The CDR3 nucleotides read TGCGCCAGCAGCCAAGAGCAGGGACACGTTAACTATGGCTACACCTTC.